A selection of T cell receptor beta chains follows, all from one sample in a study of Graves' ophthalmopathy and Graves' hyperthyroidism. TCRdb called the multiplex PCR reads again in MiXCR, with one record for every CDR3 protein. This table holds approximately 1.2 million distinct CDR3 sequences, about 35% found once. The source material was peripheral blood or thyroid tissue (not recorded which). These receptors came from an adult man with Graves' hyperthyroidism. The CDR3 runs from the conserved cysteine through the conserved F or W. A D gene is named only where the DNA matches it firmly. Size is omitted from some rows. Given values are once, few, many or a class for expanded clones.

j_gene: TRBJ2-7
abundance: many
d_gene: -
v_gene: TRBV7-2
CDR3nt: TGTGCCAGCAGCCCCCAGTCCCTGAAATGGCACGAGCAGTACTTC
CDR3aa: CASSPQSLKWHEQYF

j_gene: TRBJ2-7
abundance: -
d_gene: -
v_gene: TRBV7-2
CDR3nt: TGTGCCAGCAGGTCGCAGGGAGTCGTCACCGGGGAGCAGTACTTC
CDR3aa: CASRSQGVVTGEQYF

j_gene: TRBJ2-2
abundance: -
d_gene: TRBD1
v_gene: TRBV7-2
CDR3nt: TGTGCCAGCGCCTGGGGTACAGGGGACGCCGGGGAGCTGTTTTTT
CDR3aa: CASAWGTGDAGELFF

j_gene: TRBJ2-2
abundance: many
d_gene: -
v_gene: TRBV14
CDR3nt: TGTGCCAGCAGCCTTATGGGGAACACCGGGGAGCTGTTTTTT
CDR3aa: CASSLMGNTGELFF

j_gene: TRBJ2-5
abundance: few
d_gene: TRBD1
v_gene: TRBV6-2/TRBV6-3
CDR3nt: TGTGCCAGCCGGGACAGGGTTTGGATCCAGTACTTC
CDR3aa: CASRDRVWIQYF

j_gene: TRBJ2-7
abundance: many
d_gene: TRBD1
v_gene: TRBV6-6
CDR3nt: TGTGCCAGCAGTGAAAGGGACAGTTCCTACGAGCAGTACTTC
CDR3aa: CASSERDSSYEQYF

j_gene: TRBJ1-1
abundance: -
d_gene: -
v_gene: TRBV9
CDR3nt: TGTGCCAGCAGCCGAACCCCGACCCACATGAACACTGAAGCTTTCTTT
CDR3aa: CASSRTPTHMNTEAFF

j_gene: TRBJ1-6
abundance: once
d_gene: -
v_gene: TRBV7-3
CDR3nt: TGTGCCAGCAGCCGGGGGGCATACCGCACCGTCAATTCACCCCTCCACTTT
CDR3aa: CASSRGAYRTVNSPLHF

j_gene: TRBJ1-6
abundance: many
d_gene: -
v_gene: TRBV7-9
CDR3nt: TGTGCCAGCAGCTTAGCGAGAAAGGGAGGCGATTCACCCCTCCACTTT
CDR3aa: CASSLARKGGDSPLHF

j_gene: TRBJ2-1
abundance: once
d_gene: -
v_gene: TRBV9
CDR3nt: TGTGCCAGCAGCGTAGGTTGGAATGAGCAGTTCTTC
CDR3aa: CASSVGWNEQFF

j_gene: TRBJ2-5
abundance: few
d_gene: TRBD1
v_gene: TRBV12-3/TRBV12-4
CDR3nt: TGTGCCAGCAGTTTATGGACAGGACGGGCGATTGGAGAGACCCAGTACTTC
CDR3aa: CASSLWTGRAIGETQYF

j_gene: TRBJ1-2
abundance: once
d_gene: -
v_gene: TRBV6-1
CDR3nt: TGTGCCAGCAGTGAAAGGTGGCGAGGCTACACCTTC
CDR3aa: CASSERWRGYTF

j_gene: TRBJ1-6
abundance: once
d_gene: -
v_gene: TRBV7-9
CDR3nt: TGTGCCAGCAGCCCCAGACAGGCAGACCAGCTCCTCCACTTT
CDR3aa: CASSPRQADQLLHF

j_gene: TRBJ2-3
abundance: -
d_gene: -
v_gene: TRBV20-1
CDR3nt: TGCAGTGCTAGAGGGAGCGGGCTAAGTCAGACAAGCACAGATACGCAGTATTTT
CDR3aa: CSARGSGLSQTSTDTQYF

j_gene: TRBJ2-1
abundance: few
d_gene: -
v_gene: TRBV19
CDR3nt: TGTGCCACCCAACGAACGAATGAGCAGTTCTTC
CDR3aa: CATQRTNEQFF

j_gene: TRBJ1-5
abundance: -
d_gene: -
v_gene: TRBV19
CDR3nt: TGTGCCAGTGCCGGATCTTTTTATCAGCCCCAGCATTTT
CDR3aa: CASAGSFYQPQHF

j_gene: TRBJ2-7
abundance: -
d_gene: -
v_gene: TRBV7-9
CDR3nt: TGTGCCAGCAGCTCTGGTCGAGGGGCCGAGCAGTACTTC
CDR3aa: CASSSGRGAEQYF

j_gene: TRBJ1-1
abundance: many
d_gene: -
v_gene: TRBV2
CDR3nt: TGTGCCAGCAGGTTAATCACTGAAGCTTTCTTT
CDR3aa: CASRLITEAFF

j_gene: TRBJ1-2
abundance: many
d_gene: -
v_gene: TRBV12-3/TRBV12-4
CDR3nt: TGTGCCAGCAGTTCCCACAGAGAACTAAACTATGGCTACACCTTC
CDR3aa: CASSSHRELNYGYTF

j_gene: TRBJ2-7
abundance: many
d_gene: -
v_gene: TRBV13
CDR3nt: TGTGCCAGCAGCCCTCCGAGAGCCGCCTACGAGCAGTACTTC
CDR3aa: CASSPPRAAYEQYF

j_gene: TRBJ2-7
abundance: many
d_gene: -
v_gene: TRBV2
CDR3nt: TGTGCCAGCAGGGAATACGAGCAGTACTTC
CDR3aa: CASREYEQYF

j_gene: TRBJ1-1
abundance: -
d_gene: -
v_gene: TRBV5-1
CDR3nt: TGCGCCAGCAGCTTGGCCTTCCCGTCGAACACTGAAGCTTTCTTT
CDR3aa: CASSLAFPSNTEAFF